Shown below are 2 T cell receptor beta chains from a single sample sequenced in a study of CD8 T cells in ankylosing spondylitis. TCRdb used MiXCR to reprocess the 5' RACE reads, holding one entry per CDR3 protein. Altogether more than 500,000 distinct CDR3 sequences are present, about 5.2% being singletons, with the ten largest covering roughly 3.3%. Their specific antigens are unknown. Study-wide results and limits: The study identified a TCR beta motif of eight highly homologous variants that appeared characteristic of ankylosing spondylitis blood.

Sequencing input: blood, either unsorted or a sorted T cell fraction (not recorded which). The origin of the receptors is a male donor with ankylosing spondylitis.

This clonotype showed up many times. CDR3: CASSLFWGLNTEAFF. The CDR3 bases are TGTGCCAGCAGCTTGTTCTGGGGTTTGAACACTGAAGCTTTCTTT. The V call is TRBV5-8, the J call TRBJ1-1; no clear D. There are 15 residues in the CDR3. Germline loops: CDR1 SGHTS, CDR2 YDEGEE. V lost 1 base, J lost 0 bases, and 10 bases lay in between.

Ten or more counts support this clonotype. The CDR3 spells CASSYSGWGYESDEQFF. The CDR3 DNA follows: TGTGCCAGCAGTTACTCGGGATGGGGGTACGAGTCTGATGAGCAGTTCTTC. The J gene is TRBJ2-1, the V gene TRBV6-5; D possibly uses TRBD1 or TRBD2 (5 bases each). CDR1 and CDR2 (germline): MNHEY, SVGAGI. The ends were cut back, 0 bases at V and 8 bases at J, with 20 bases in the middle. The CDR3 has 17 residues.